This TCR beta chain is from a study of blood T cell repertoires in COVID-19. Study background: PBMCs, B-cell-depleted T cells, or T cells were the source of the cDNA or gDNA that made up the material.

Cohort assignment relied on participant-reported clinical history. Measured with immunoSEQ multiplex PCR; TCRdb has only the in-frame clones, and not every one. This table has under 250,000 clones, roughly 85% appearing once. Sequenced input: PBMCs or T cells enriched from blood (not recorded which). This sequence originates from a woman aged 45-60 years with acute COVID-19.

Here the CDR3 reads CASGTSFFEQFF. CDR3 in DNA: TGTGCCAGCGGGACTAGCTTCTTTGAGCAGTTCTTC. The chain recombines TRBV6-5 with TRBJ2-1, with TRBD2 matching over 9 bases. This CDR3 region has 12 residues. Trimming at V came to 8 bases and at J to 9 bases, leaving 5 bases not matched to a gene. Germline V gives CDR1 MNHEY, CDR2 SVGAGI.